Here is one T cell receptor beta chain with its context. What it binds is not known. Only in-frame clones appear in the TCRdb table, and some are missing; sequencing was by immunoSEQ multiplex PCR. The sample carries 950,000 to 1,100,000 clones, 78% recorded once. This sample was included in a study of shared clonotypes between healthy human individuals. Overall study: The study drew on two women and three men aged 18 to 49 as donors.

Study-wide results and limits: Clonotype sharing among donors was thought likely to change with sequencing depth. Rarefaction curves obtained for sorted subsets showed sequencing incomplete despite large depth. Represented diversity, genetic and exposure-history alike, was limited by few donors.

Germline values: CDR1 KGHSH, CDR2 LQKENI. The CDR3 spans 15 residues. The V and J ends lost 3 bases and 3 bases respectively, with 12 bases between them. The sample was memory CD4+ T cells from PBMCs. This sample's subset: CD45RA-negative fraction. The chain joins TRBV18 to TRBJ1-3; perhaps TRBD1 as D (5 bases). This TCR was sampled from a man between 18 and 35 years old in good health. Some clones in this sample may be carry-over from other donors' samples. CDR3: CASSPSRDFGNTIYF. CDR3 bases: TGTGCCAGCTCACCGTCCCGGGACTTTGGAAACACCATATATTTT.